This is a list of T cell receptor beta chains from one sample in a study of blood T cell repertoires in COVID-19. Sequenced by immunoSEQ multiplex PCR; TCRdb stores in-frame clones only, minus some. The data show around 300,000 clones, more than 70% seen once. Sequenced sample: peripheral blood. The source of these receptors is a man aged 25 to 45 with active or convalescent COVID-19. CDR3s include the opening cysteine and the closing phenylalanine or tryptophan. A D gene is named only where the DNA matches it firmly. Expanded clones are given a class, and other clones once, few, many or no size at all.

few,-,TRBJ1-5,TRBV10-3,CAISDGGNQPQHF,TGTGCCATCAGTGACGGGGGCAATCAGCCCCAGCATTTT
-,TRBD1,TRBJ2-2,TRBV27,CASSSRQGVNTGELFF,TGTGCCAGCAGTTCTCGACAGGGGGTTAACACCGGGGAGCTGTTTTTT
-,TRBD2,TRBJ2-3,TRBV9,CASSPSSGITDTQYF,TGTGCCAGCAGCCCCTCTAGCGGAATCACAGATACGCAGTATTTT
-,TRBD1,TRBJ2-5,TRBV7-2,CASSETGPQETQYF,TGTGCCAGCAGCGAGACAGGGCCACAAGAGACCCAGTACTTC
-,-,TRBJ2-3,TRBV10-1,CARGGGATDTQYF,TGCGCCAGAGGGGGCGGGGCCACAGATACGCAGTATTTT
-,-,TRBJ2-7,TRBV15,CATSLSDIRDEQYF,TGTGCCACCAGCCTCTCGGACATTCGCGACGAGCAGTACTTC
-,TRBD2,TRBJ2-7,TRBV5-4,CASSPSSGKGYEQYF,TGTGCCAGCAGCCCCTCTAGCGGGAAGGGCTACGAGCAGTACTTC
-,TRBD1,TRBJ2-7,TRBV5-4,CASSKTGGPYEQYF,TGTGCCAGCAGCAAGACAGGGGGGCCCTACGAGCAGTACTTC
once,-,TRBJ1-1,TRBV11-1,CASSTGMNTEAFF,TGTGCCAGCAGCACAGGGATGAACACTGAAGCTTTCTTT
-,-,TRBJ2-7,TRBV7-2,CASGGSSYEQYF,TGTGCCAGCGGAGGGAGCTCCTACGAGCAGTACTTC
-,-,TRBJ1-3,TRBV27,CASRRTGTGNTIYF,TGTGCCAGCCGACGAACAGGGACTGGAAACACCATATATTTT
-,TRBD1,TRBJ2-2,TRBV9,CASSVEGAPTGELFF,TGTGCCAGCAGCGTAGAGGGGGCCCCCACCGGGGAGCTGTTTTTT
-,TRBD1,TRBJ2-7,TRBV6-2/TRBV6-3,CASSYGGTGLYEQYF,TGTGCCAGCAGTTACGGGGGGACAGGGCTCTACGAGCAGTACTTC
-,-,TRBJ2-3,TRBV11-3,CASSLRGSRDTQYF,TGTGCCAGCAGCTTACGCGGCTCAAGGGATACGCAGTATTTT
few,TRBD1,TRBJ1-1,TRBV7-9,CASSSPEGAPRTEAFF,TGTGCCAGCAGCTCCCCCGAGGGGGCGCCCCGGACTGAAGCTTTCTTT
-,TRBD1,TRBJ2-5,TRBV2,CASSKDRGQETQYF,TGTGCCAGCAGCAAGGACAGGGGACAAGAGACCCAGTACTTC
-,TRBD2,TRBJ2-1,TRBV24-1,CATSDRGTSGGRREQFF,TGTGCCACCAGTGATCGTGGGACTAGCGGGGGGCGAAGGGAGCAGTTCTTC
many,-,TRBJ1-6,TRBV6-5,CASSYGAGEGSPLHF,TGTGCCAGCAGTTACGGGGCAGGGGAAGGTTCACCCCTCCACTTT
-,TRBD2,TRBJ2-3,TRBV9,CASSRAGGRDTQYF,TGTGCCAGCAGCCGAGCGGGGGGGAGGGATACGCAGTATTTT
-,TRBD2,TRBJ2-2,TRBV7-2,CASSLGPSGSTGELFF,TGTGCCAGCAGCTTAGGTCCTAGCGGGAGCACCGGGGAGCTGTTTTTT
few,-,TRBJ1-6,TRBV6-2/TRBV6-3,CASSYSSGSPLHF,TGTGCCAGCAGTTACTCCTCGGGTTCACCCCTCCACTTT
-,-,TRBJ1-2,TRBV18,CASSPAGRRRGYTF,TGTGCCAGCTCACCAGCGGGCAGGCGGAGGGGCTACACCTTC
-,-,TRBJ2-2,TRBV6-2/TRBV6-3,CASSSTANTGELFF,TGTGCCAGCAGTTCTACAGCGAACACCGGGGAGCTGTTTTTT
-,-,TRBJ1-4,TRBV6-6,CASSYREGPPGEKLFF,TGTGCCAGCAGTTATAGAGAGGGCCCGCCAGGTGAAAAACTGTTTTTT
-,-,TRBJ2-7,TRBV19,CASSIQGTYEQYF,TGTGCCAGTAGTATCCAGGGGACCTACGAGCAGTACTTC
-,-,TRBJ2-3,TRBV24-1,CATSDRTDRTDTQYF,TGTGCCACCAGTGACCGGACAGATCGAACAGATACGCAGTATTTT
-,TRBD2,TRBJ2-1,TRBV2,CASRASGGQKQFF,TGTGCCAGCAGGGCTAGCGGGGGCCAAAAGCAGTTCTTC
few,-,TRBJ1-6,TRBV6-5,CASSLTNPYNSPLHF,TGTGCCAGCAGCTTGACAAACCCCTATAATTCACCCCTCCACTTT
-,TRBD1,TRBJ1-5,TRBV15,CATSREQGGDQPQHF,TGTGCCACCAGCAGAGAACAGGGGGGGGATCAGCCCCAGCATTTT
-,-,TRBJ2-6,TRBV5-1,CASRRTHSGANVLTF,TGCGCCAGCAGACGGACACACTCTGGGGCCAACGTCCTGACTTTC
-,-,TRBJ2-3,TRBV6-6,CASSTRETDTQYF,TGTGCCAGCAGTACGAGGGAGACCGATACGCAGTATTTT
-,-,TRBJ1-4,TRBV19,CASSIVIRQPNEKLFF,TGTGCCAGTAGTATAGTTATTAGACAGCCGAATGAAAAACTGTTTTTT
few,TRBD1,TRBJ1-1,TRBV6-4,CASGDRESSMNTEAFF,TGTGCCAGCGGGGACAGGGAGTCTTCCATGAACACTGAAGCTTTCTTT
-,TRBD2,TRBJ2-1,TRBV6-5,CASSPPGLASNEQFF,TGTGCCAGCAGTCCACCGGGACTAGCGAGCAATGAGCAGTTCTTC
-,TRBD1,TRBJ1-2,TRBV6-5,CASSFGTGGNYGYTF,TGTGCCAGCAGTTTCGGGACAGGGGGGAACTATGGCTACACCTTC
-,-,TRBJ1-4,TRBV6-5,CASRVRLYNEKLFF,TGTGCCAGCAGGGTGAGGCTTTACAATGAAAAACTGTTTTTT
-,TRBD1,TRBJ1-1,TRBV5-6,CASSLEGQGRVRTEAFF,TGTGCCAGCAGCTTGGAGGGACAGGGGAGGGTTCGCACTGAAGCTTTCTTT
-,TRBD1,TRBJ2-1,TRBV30,CAWNLQGASSYNEQFF,TGTGCCTGGAACCTACAGGGGGCGAGCTCCTACAATGAGCAGTTCTTC
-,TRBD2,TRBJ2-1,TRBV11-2,CASSLSRIAGANEQFF,TGTGCCAGCAGCTTATCGAGGATAGCGGGTGCAAATGAGCAGTTCTTC
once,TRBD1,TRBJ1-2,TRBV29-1,CSAPSQDRVYGYTF,TGCAGCGCCCCATCCCAGGACAGGGTCTATGGCTACACCTTC
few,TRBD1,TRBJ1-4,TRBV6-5,CASRATGNREKLFF,TGTGCCAGCAGAGCGACAGGGAACAGGGAAAAACTGTTTTTT
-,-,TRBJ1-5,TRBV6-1,CVSSEAPLRGGQPQHF,TGTGTCAGCAGTGAAGCCCCCCTGAGGGGGGGGCAGCCCCAGCATTTT
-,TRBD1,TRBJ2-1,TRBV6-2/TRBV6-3,CASSPGQGPSEQFF,TGTGCCAGCAGCCCCGGACAGGGGCCTAGCGAGCAGTTCTTC
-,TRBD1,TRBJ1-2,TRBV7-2,CASSSDDRGRGYTF,TGTGCCAGCAGCTCCGACGACAGGGGGCGAGGCTACACCTTC
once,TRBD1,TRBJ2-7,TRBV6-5,CASRQEDRGFDEQYF,TGTGCCAGCAGACAGGAGGACAGGGGCTTTGACGAGCAGTACTTC